Shown below are 2 T cell receptor beta chains from a single sample sequenced in a study of cytomegalovirus exposure and HLA in healthy donors. In the PCR, 60 Vbeta and 13 Jbeta primers were used. Sequencing used immunoSEQ multiplex PCR; TCRdb keeps in-frame clones, though not all of them. The sample yields 110,000 to 150,000 clones, around 70% seen once. Material for sequencing was PBMCs. All receptors derive from a woman aged 55-75 years in good health and CMV-seropositive.

The chain is built from TRBV14 and TRBJ2-3; D call uncertain. The V gene's germline CDR1 is SGHDN and CDR2 FVKESK. With 6 bases removed from V and 2 bases from J, the gap between germline ends came to 3 bases. This CDR3 has 11 amino acids. The CDR3, as DNA: TGTGCCAGCAGTCACACAGATACGCAGTATTTT. Translating it yields CASSHTDTQYF. Looking up the rest from reference TRBV14 and TRBJ2-3 gives the full variable domain: EAGVTQFPSHSVIEKGQTVTLRCDPISGHDNLYWYRRVMGKEIKFLLHFVKESKQDESGMPNNRFLAERTGGTYSTLKVQPAELEDSGVYFCASSHTDTQYFGPGTRLTVL.

This clone was found a few times. CDR3 amino acids: CASSPGQNYGYTF. The CDR3 nucleotides are TGTGCCAGCAGCCCGGGACAGAACTATGGCTACACCTTC. This chain joins TRBV25-1 and TRBJ1-2; TRBD1 matches at 7 bases. The CDR3 loop spans 13 amino acids. Per the germline V gene, CDR1 is MGHDK and CDR2 is SYGVNS. J was trimmed by 2 bases and V by 6 bases; bases with no gene match: 3.